Listed below are T cell receptor beta chains from one sample, sequenced in a study of T cells in Graves' hyperthyroidism and ophthalmopathy. TCRdb recomputed calls from the multiplex PCR reads with MiXCR, one row per CDR3 protein. The sample has approximately 410,000 distinct CDR3 sequences, about 13% seen once. Sequences were obtained from blood. These receptors all come from a young woman with Graves' hyperthyroidism. CDR3s include the opening cysteine and the closing phenylalanine or tryptophan. A D gene is named only where the DNA matches it firmly. For some rows the clone size is stated as once, few or many, or as a class when expanded; others skip it.

J: TRBJ2-1; V: TRBV9; D: TRBD2; size: few; DNA: TGTGCCAGCAGCGTAGATGGCGGGAGGTTCAATGAGCAGTTCTTC; CDR3: CASSVDGGRFNEQFF
J: TRBJ2-2; V: TRBV19; D: -; size: many; DNA: TGTGCCAGTAGTATCGGGGTCGGAGGGAACACCGGGGAGCTGTTTTTT; CDR3: CASSIGVGGNTGELFF
J: TRBJ1-2; V: TRBV3-1; D: -; size: few; DNA: TGTGCCAGCAGCCAAGGGTCTTCTTATGGCTACACCTTC; CDR3: CASSQGSSYGYTF
J: TRBJ2-7; V: TRBV9; D: -; size: many; DNA: TGTGCCAGCAGTTCCGGGACCACGAATCCGTTGTACTTC; CDR3: CASSSGTTNPLYF
J: TRBJ1-5; V: TRBV30; D: -; size: few; DNA: TGTGCCTGGAGTTCAGGGGCCAGCAATCAGCCCCAGCATTTT; CDR3: CAWSSGASNQPQHF
J: TRBJ2-7; V: TRBV12-3/TRBV12-4; D: -; size: many; DNA: TGTGCCAGCAGTTTGGGGGCGGGCCTGGGGGAGCAGTACTTC; CDR3: CASSLGAGLGEQYF
J: TRBJ2-7; V: TRBV29-1; D: -; size: few; DNA: TGCAGCGTTGGATCACTACACTCCTACGAGCAGTACTTC; CDR3: CSVGSLHSYEQYF
J: TRBJ1-1; V: TRBV12-3/TRBV12-4; D: TRBD1; size: many; DNA: TGTGCCAGCAGCTTGACAGGGTTTCAAGCTTTCTTT; CDR3: CASSLTGFQAFF
J: TRBJ2-4; V: TRBV5-1; D: TRBD2; size: -; DNA: TGCGCCAGCAGCTTGGGCCTAGCGGGAGGACCGGCCCTAAACATTCAGTACTTC; CDR3: CASSLGLAGGPALNIQYF
J: TRBJ1-2; V: TRBV3-1; D: TRBD1; size: many; DNA: TGTGCCAGCAGCCGATACAGGGGAGGCAGTGGCTACACCTTC; CDR3: CASSRYRGGSGYTF
J: TRBJ2-3; V: TRBV20-1; D: TRBD2; size: many; DNA: TGCAGTGCTAGAGATCTCCTACGCGGGAGGACAGATACGCAGTATTTT; CDR3: CSARDLLRGRTDTQYF
J: TRBJ1-3; V: TRBV9; D: -; size: few; DNA: TGTGCCAGCAGCGTAGATCAGGTCTCTGGAAACACCATATATTTT; CDR3: CASSVDQVSGNTIYF
J: TRBJ2-7; V: TRBV28; D: -; size: many; DNA: TGTGCCAGCAGTTTTGGACAGAACAACGAGCAGTACTTC; CDR3: CASSFGQNNEQYF
J: TRBJ2-3; V: TRBV12-3/TRBV12-4; D: TRBD2; size: many; DNA: TGTGCCAGCAGCTTACTAGCGGGAGCAACAGATACGCAGTATTTT; CDR3: CASSLLAGATDTQYF
J: TRBJ2-6; V: TRBV28; D: -; size: many; DNA: TGTGCCAGCAGGTCCCAGTCAGCTGGGGCCAACGTCCTGACTTTC; CDR3: CASRSQSAGANVLTF
J: TRBJ1-3; V: TRBV28; D: -; size: -; DNA: TGTGCCAGCAGCCTGCGTGGAAACACCATATATTTT; CDR3: CASSLRGNTIYF
J: TRBJ1-1; V: TRBV30; D: TRBD1; size: few; DNA: TGTGCCTGGATCACAGGGACAGGTGAAGCTTTCTTT; CDR3: CAWITGTGEAFF
J: TRBJ1-3; V: TRBV19; D: TRBD1; size: few; DNA: TGTGCCAGTAGTACTGGGGGACAGTACTCTGGAAACACCATATATTTT; CDR3: CASSTGGQYSGNTIYF
J: TRBJ1-5; V: TRBV11-3; D: -; size: many; DNA: TGTGCCAGCAGCCAAGGACGGGATCAGCCCCAGCATTTT; CDR3: CASSQGRDQPQHF
J: TRBJ2-2; V: TRBV28; D: TRBD2; size: -; DNA: TGTGCCAGCAGTCTTGGGACTAGCGGGAGGGCCGGGGGGCTGTTTTTT; CDR3: CASSLGTSGRAGGLFF
J: TRBJ1-1; V: TRBV6-6; D: -; size: -; DNA: TGTGCCAGCAGTTACGTCGGCGCGAACACTGAAGCTTTCTTT; CDR3: CASSYVGANTEAFF
J: TRBJ1-3; V: TRBV3-1; D: TRBD1; size: -; DNA: TGTGCCAGCAGACTCAGGGGGCGAGCTGGAAACACCATATATTTT; CDR3: CASRLRGRAGNTIYF
J: TRBJ2-1; V: TRBV19; D: -; size: -; DNA: TGTGCCAGTAGTATAGAGGGCAATGAGCAGTTCTTC; CDR3: CASSIEGNEQFF
J: TRBJ2-2; V: TRBV7-9; D: -; size: many; DNA: TGTGCCAGCAGCTTATTGGCGAACACCGGGGAGCTGTTTTTT; CDR3: CASSLLANTGELFF
J: TRBJ2-7; V: TRBV19; D: -; size: few; DNA: TGTGCCAGTAGTCCGAGGACCGGGGTCCCCTACGAGCAGTACTTC; CDR3: CASSPRTGVPYEQYF
J: TRBJ1-1; V: TRBV30; D: -; size: few; DNA: TGTGGGGCGCGTGGAGCTTTCTTT; CDR3: CGARGAFF
J: TRBJ1-1; V: TRBV9; D: -; size: -; DNA: TGTGCCAGCAGCGTAAGGGGAGACACTGAAGCTTTCTTT; CDR3: CASSVRGDTEAFF
J: TRBJ2-5; V: TRBV7-3; D: TRBD2; size: many; DNA: TGTGCCAGCAGCCAGAGGACTAGCGTCTACCAAGAGACCCAGTACTTC; CDR3: CASSQRTSVYQETQYF
J: TRBJ2-2; V: TRBV7-8; D: TRBD2; size: many; DNA: TGTGCCAGCAGCCCAGGACTAGCGGGAGTCTCCGGGGAGCTGTTTTTT; CDR3: CASSPGLAGVSGELFF
J: TRBJ2-1; V: TRBV28; D: TRBD2; size: many; DNA: TGTGCCAGCCTGGGACTAGCGGGAGGAAGCGACTACAATGAGCAGTTCTTC; CDR3: CASLGLAGGSDYNEQFF
J: TRBJ1-2; V: TRBV27; D: TRBD1; size: -; DNA: TGTGCCAGCAGTTTACTAGGGGGCGCCGCCTATGGCTACACCTTC; CDR3: CASSLLGGAAYGYTF
J: TRBJ2-6; V: TRBV5-1; D: TRBD1; size: -; DNA: TGCGCCAGCAGCTTGGCCGGGACAGGGGCGGTTGGGGCCAACGTCCTGACTTTC; CDR3: CASSLAGTGAVGANVLTF
J: TRBJ2-7; V: TRBV10-3; D: TRBD2; size: many; DNA: TGTGCCATCAGTAAAGCGGGGTCCTACGAGCAGTACTTC; CDR3: CAISKAGSYEQYF
J: TRBJ2-7; V: TRBV5-6; D: TRBD2; size: -; DNA: TGTGCCAGCAGCTTGGATCTAGCGGGAGTGCACTACGAGCAGTACTTC; CDR3: CASSLDLAGVHYEQYF
J: TRBJ1-2; V: TRBV5-1; D: -; size: many; DNA: TGCGCCAGCAGCTTGGATACCCTTCGAAAGGGCTACACCTTC; CDR3: CASSLDTLRKGYTF
J: TRBJ2-7; V: TRBV3-1; D: -; size: few; DNA: TGTGCCAGCAGCCAACGTCGAGCCTCCTACGAGCAGTACTTC; CDR3: CASSQRRASYEQYF
J: TRBJ2-1; V: TRBV20-1; D: TRBD2; size: many; DNA: TGCAGTGCTAGAGCCCTGAGACTAGCGGGCTCCTACAATGAGCAGTTCTTC; CDR3: CSARALRLAGSYNEQFF
J: TRBJ2-1; V: TRBV12-3/TRBV12-4; D: TRBD2; size: -; DNA: TGTGCCAGCAGTTTTCGAGCGGGAGTTGAGCAGTTCTTC; CDR3: CASSFRAGVEQFF
J: TRBJ2-1; V: TRBV18; D: TRBD1; size: many; DNA: TGTGCCAGCTCACCTTCCGGGACAGGATACAATGAGCAGTTCTTC; CDR3: CASSPSGTGYNEQFF
J: TRBJ1-1; V: TRBV5-8; D: TRBD1; size: many; DNA: TGTGCCAGCAGCAGGACATCCGGGACAGGGGGGACTGAAGCTTTCTTT; CDR3: CASSRTSGTGGTEAFF
J: TRBJ2-7; V: TRBV29-1; D: TRBD1; size: many; DNA: TGCAGCGTTGAAGATCCTGGGACAGGGAAGGGCTACGAGCAGTACTTC; CDR3: CSVEDPGTGKGYEQYF
J: TRBJ1-2; V: TRBV30; D: -; size: few; DNA: TGTGCCTGGAGTAAGGGACAAACCTATGGCTACACCTTC; CDR3: CAWSKGQTYGYTF
J: TRBJ2-1; V: TRBV19; D: -; size: -; DNA: TGTGCCAGTAGTTATTTCTTTGGGGATGAGCAGTTCTTC; CDR3: CASSYFFGDEQFF
J: TRBJ1-6; V: TRBV12-3/TRBV12-4; D: TRBD1; size: many; DNA: TGTGCCAGCAGCCTGGGGGACAGTGCCTCACCCCTCCACTTT; CDR3: CASSLGDSASPLHF
J: TRBJ2-3; V: TRBV11-2; D: TRBD2; size: many; DNA: TGTGCCAGCAGCTTAGAGGCTAGCGGGACGCAGTATTTT; CDR3: CASSLEASGTQYF